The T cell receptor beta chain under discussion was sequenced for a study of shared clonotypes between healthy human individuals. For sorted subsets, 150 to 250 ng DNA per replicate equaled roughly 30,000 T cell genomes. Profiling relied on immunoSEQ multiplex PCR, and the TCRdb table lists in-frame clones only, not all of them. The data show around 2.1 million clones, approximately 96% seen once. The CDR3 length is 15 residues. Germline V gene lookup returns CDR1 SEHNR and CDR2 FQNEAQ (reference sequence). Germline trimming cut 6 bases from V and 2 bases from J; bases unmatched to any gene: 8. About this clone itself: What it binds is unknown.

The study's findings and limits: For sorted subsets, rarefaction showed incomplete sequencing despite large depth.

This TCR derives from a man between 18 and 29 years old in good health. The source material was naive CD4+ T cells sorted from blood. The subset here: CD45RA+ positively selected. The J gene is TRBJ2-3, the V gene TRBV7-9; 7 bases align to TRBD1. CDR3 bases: TGTGCCAGCAGGCAATACGGGACAGTCACAGATACGCAGTATTTT. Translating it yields CASRQYGTVTDTQYF.